Listed here are 4 T cell receptor beta chains from one sample, sequenced in a study of shared clonotypes between healthy human individuals. Sequencing used immunoSEQ multiplex PCR; TCRdb keeps in-frame clones, though not all of them. Altogether approximately 2.4 million clones are present, nearly 97% being singletons, with the ten largest covering roughly 0.13%. Sequencing was done on a sample of naive CD4+ T cells sorted from blood. Stated subset: CD45RA+ positively selected. The source of these receptors is a man aged 18 to 30 in good health.

The chain links TRBV5-1 to TRBJ1-4, with TRBD1 as a possible D gene (6 bases). Trimming took off 4 bases at V and 4 bases at J, with 11 bases between the two ends. The CDR3 runs 14 residues. Germline lookup yields CDR1 SGHRS and CDR2 YFSETQ. CDR3 DNA sequence: TGCGCCAGCAGCGGGGGGCATGGTAATGAAAAACTGTTTTTT. Translated, it gives CASSGGHGNEKLFF.

This clone has just a few counts. Other DNA sequences in this sample translate to the same CDR3. The gene calls are TRBV2 and TRBJ2-3; no reliable D call. The V gene's germline CDR1 is SNHLY and CDR2 FYNNEI. Trimming shortened V by 1 base and J by 3 bases, and 2 bases separated the two germline ends. This CDR3 has 12 amino acids. CDR3 bases: TGTGCCAGCAGTGAAGGGACAGATACGCAGTATTTT. This sequence encodes CASSEGTDTQYF.

CDR3 DNA: TGTGCCAGCAGCCGGGGGGCTGCTAGCACAGATACGCAGTATTTT. Translation: CASSRGAASTDTQYF. The chain recombines TRBV7-3 with TRBJ2-3; tentatively, D is TRBD2 (7 bases). CDR3 length: 15 amino acids. Germline CDR1 reads SGHTA; CDR2 reads FQGTGA. Trimming left V 5 bases short and J 0 bases short, with 12 bases between. Full variable domain (outside the CDR3, taken from reference TRBV7-3 and TRBJ2-3): GAGVSQTPSNKVTEKGKYVELRCDPISGHTALYWYRQSLGQGPEFLIYFQGTGAADDSGLPNDRFFAVRPEGSVSTLKIQRTERGDSAVYLCASSRGAASTDTQYFGPGTRLTVL.

This chain links TRBV7-3 with TRBJ2-1; D may be TRBD1 or TRBD2 (6 bases each). The CDR3 runs to 15 residues. The V end lost 5 bases, the J end lost 6 bases, and 17 bases lay between the germline ends. Germline-derived CDR1 and CDR2 are SGHTA and FQGTGA. CDR3 in DNA: TGTGCCAGCAGCCTAAGGGGGACTGGGCGCAATGAGCAGTTCTTC. It specifies CASSLRGTGRNEQFF.